This is a list of T cell receptor beta chains from one sample in a study of control samples from healthy donors and cancer patients. The table came from immunoSEQ multiplex PCR; TCRdb's copy has only in-frame clones and leaves some out. Among some 130,000 clones listed, around 90% were seen once. Sequencing input: blood. All receptors derive from a young man in good health. Each CDR3 is given with its conserved first and last residue. A D gene is named only where the DNA matches it firmly. Size is stated for part of the rows, as once, few or many counts, or as a class when the clone is expanded.

len	d_gene	v_gene	abundance	j_gene	CDR3nt	CDR3aa
15	.	TRBV19	once	TRBJ1-6	TGTGCCAGTAGTATCTACGGGCGGTCTAATTCACCCCTCCACTTT	CASSIYGRSNSPLHF
14	TRBD2	TRBV19	.	TRBJ2-7	TGTGCCAGTAGTATCGGGACTAGCGGGTACGAGCAGTACTTC	CASSIGTSGYEQYF
16	.	TRBV5-1	.	TRBJ1-1	TGCGCCAGCAGCTTGGTAGGGGGGCGAGGGGTCACTGAAGCTTTCTTT	CASSLVGGRGVTEAFF
13	.	TRBV3-1/TRBV3-2	.	TRBJ1-6	TGTGCCAGCAGCCTCGACAGGAATTCACCCCTCCACTTT	CASSLDRNSPLHF
11	.	TRBV20-1	.	TRBJ2-5	TGCAGTGCCCCACTTAGGGTGAGCCAGTACTTC	CSAPLRVSQYF
16	TRBD2	TRBV5-1	.	TRBJ2-3	TGCGCCAGCAGCCTAATGACTAGCGGGGGGGCGGATACGCAGTATTTT	CASSLMTSGGADTQYF
13	.	TRBV6-5	.	TRBJ1-1	TGTGCCAGCAGTTCCCTAGGTGGTCCCCTAGCTTTCTTT	CASSSLGGPLAFF
16	TRBD1	TRBV5-1	.	TRBJ1-1	TGCGCCAGCAGCGCGGGCGACAGGGGGCTCGAACCTGAAGCTTTCTTT	CASSAGDRGLEPEAFF
13	.	TRBV7-9	few	TRBJ2-7	TGTGCCAGCAGCTTGGAAACAGGGAGTAAGCAGTACTTC	CASSLETGSKQYF
15	.	TRBV4-1	once	TRBJ1-3	TGCGCCAGCAGCACTCAGGCCCACTCTGGAAACACCATATATTTT	CASSTQAHSGNTIYF
16	TRBD1	TRBV13	.	TRBJ2-2	TGTGCCAGCAGCGGACGGGACAGGGGAGGAACCGGGGAGCTGTTTTTT	CASSGRDRGGTGELFF
12	TRBD1	TRBV24-1	few	TRBJ1-2	TGTGCCACCAGGGACAGGATCGGAGGGTACACCTTC	CATRDRIGGYTF
14	.	TRBV27	.	TRBJ1-2	TGTGCCAGCAGTTTTGCGGGCCCGAACTATGGCTACACCTTC	CASSFAGPNYGYTF
14	TRBD1	TRBV5-5	few	TRBJ1-2	TGTGCCAGCAGCTTGGTTGTGACAGGGGTTGGCTACACCTTC	CASSLVVTGVGYTF
13	.	TRBV9	.	TRBJ1-1	TGTGCCAGCAGCGTGGGGCCGAACACTGAAGCTTTCTTT	CASSVGPNTEAFF
16	TRBD2	TRBV5-1	.	TRBJ2-3	TGCGCCAGCAGCTTGGACGGGGGACTAGCAATGGATACGCAGTATTTT	CASSLDGGLAMDTQYF
14	.	TRBV6-6	.	TRBJ2-5	TGTGCCAGCAGTTACTCGCAGGGTCAAGAGACCCAGTACTTC	CASSYSQGQETQYF
15	.	TRBV20-1	.	TRBJ2-7	TGCAGTGCTAGTCTCTGGATAGACAGCTCCTACGAGCAGTACTTC	CSASLWIDSSYEQYF
18	.	TRBV7-2	.	TRBJ1-5	TGTGCCAGCAGCCATAGTGGTGGGGCACCTTATAGCAATCAGCCCCAGCATTTT	CASSHSGGAPYSNQPQHF
13	.	TRBV9	.	TRBJ1-4	TGTGCCAGCAGCGCTCAGGGTGCTGAAAAACTGTTTTTT	CASSAQGAEKLFF
16	.	TRBV2	.	TRBJ2-2	TGTGCCAGCAGTGAAGCGGGGCGGGCGAACACCGGGGAGCTGTTTTTT	CASSEAGRANTGELFF
14	.	TRBV5-1	.	TRBJ2-7	TGCGCCAGCAGCTTGGTGCAGGGTACATGGGAGCAGTACTTC	CASSLVQGTWEQYF
15	.	TRBV2	once	TRBJ2-3	TGTGCCAGCAGTGAAGGGACATTCATCGGAGATACGCAGTATTTT	CASSEGTFIGDTQYF
17	.	TRBV12-2	.	TRBJ1-5	TGTGCAAGTCGCTTAGAGGTTCCCGGGACGCGCAATCAGCCCCAGCATTTT	CASRLEVPGTRNQPQHF
15	TRBD2	TRBV2	once	TRBJ2-1	TGTGCCAGCAGGGCCGGGACTAGCTATGCCCATGAGCAGTTCTTC	CASRAGTSYAHEQFF
14	TRBD1	TRBV9	once	TRBJ1-6	TGTGCCAGCAGCCGCAGGGGGTTGGGTTCACCCCTCCACTTT	CASSRRGLGSPLHF
15	.	TRBV15	.	TRBJ2-7	TGTGCCACCAGCAGAGATGAGGCAGGGATGGACGAGCAGTACTTC	CATSRDEAGMDEQYF
14	.	TRBV4-2	.	TRBJ1-2	TGTGCCAGCAGCCAAGGGGTGGGAAACTATGGCTACACCTTC	CASSQGVGNYGYTF
12	.	TRBV5-5	.	TRBJ1-2	TGTGCCAGCAGCGGAGGAGGGTCTGGCTACACCTTC	CASSGGGSGYTF
11	.	TRBV12-3/TRBV12-4	.	TRBJ2-7	TGTGCCAGCAGCCCGGACTACGAGCAGTACTTC	CASSPDYEQYF
15	.	TRBV5-4	.	TRBJ1-4	TGTGCCAGCAGCTTGGAGGGGGGAACTAATGAAAAACTGTTTTTT	CASSLEGGTNEKLFF
15	.	TRBV6-5	.	TRBJ1-3	TGTGCCAGCAGTTACTCCGGTGACTCTGGAAACACCATATATTTT	CASSYSGDSGNTIYF